These 3 T cell receptor beta chains were all obtained from the same sample, sequenced in a study of a mutant IDH1 vaccine in newly diagnosed glioma. The time point: week 5, during vaccination. The content of each vaccine dose was 300 ug of mutant IDH1 20-mer peptide, and topical imiquimod accompanied it. Method: immunoSEQ multiplex PCR; TCRdb's copy keeps in-frame clones and lacks some. Of 53,000 or so clones in the sample, about three quarters are singletons; the top ten hold 5.2%. The antigens for these receptors are not known. This material consisted of PBMCs, taken from a glioma patient whose treatment included an IDH1 peptide vaccine. The receptors derive from a middle-aged man with glioma.

This rearrangement joins TRBV7-9 to TRBJ2-1; D tentatively reads TRBD1 or TRBD2 (6 bases each). This CDR3 contains 14 residues. CDR1 SEHNR and CDR2 FQNEAQ come from the germline V gene (reference sequence). V was pared by 2 bases and J by 9 bases, with 14 bases between. CDR3 protein: CASSLTGGSAEQFF. CDR3 DNA sequence: TGTGCCAGCAGCTTAACCGGGGGCAGCGCTGAGCAGTTCTTC.

The chain combines TRBV2 with TRBJ1-6; 7 bases map to TRBD1. CDR3 length: 15 residues. The germline gives CDR1 SNHLY, CDR2 FYNNEI. The V segment lost 5 bases and the J segment 10 bases; nucleotides outside the gene matches: 11. CDR3 nucleotides: TGTGCCAGCAGTAATTCCCGGGACAGTAAGTCACCCCTCCACTTT. Amino acid sequence: CASSNSRDSKSPLHF.

This rearrangement joins TRBV9 to TRBJ2-5; no reliable D call. V was pared by 0 bases and J by 0 bases, with 9 bases between. The germline CDR1 and CDR2 sequences are SGDLS and YYNGEE. This CDR3 spans 15 amino acids. In nucleotides, the CDR3 is TGTGCCAGCAGCGTAGGGGCGGTTGACCAAGAGACCCAGTACTTC. This sequence encodes CASSVGAVDQETQYF. Based on the CDR3 plus reference TRBV9 and TRBJ2-5, the full variable domain is DSGVTQTPKHLITATGQRVTLRCSPRSGDLSVYWYQQSLDQGLQFLIQYYNGEERAKGNILERFSAQQFPDLHSELNLSSLELGDSALYFCASSVGAVDQETQYFGPGTRLLVL.